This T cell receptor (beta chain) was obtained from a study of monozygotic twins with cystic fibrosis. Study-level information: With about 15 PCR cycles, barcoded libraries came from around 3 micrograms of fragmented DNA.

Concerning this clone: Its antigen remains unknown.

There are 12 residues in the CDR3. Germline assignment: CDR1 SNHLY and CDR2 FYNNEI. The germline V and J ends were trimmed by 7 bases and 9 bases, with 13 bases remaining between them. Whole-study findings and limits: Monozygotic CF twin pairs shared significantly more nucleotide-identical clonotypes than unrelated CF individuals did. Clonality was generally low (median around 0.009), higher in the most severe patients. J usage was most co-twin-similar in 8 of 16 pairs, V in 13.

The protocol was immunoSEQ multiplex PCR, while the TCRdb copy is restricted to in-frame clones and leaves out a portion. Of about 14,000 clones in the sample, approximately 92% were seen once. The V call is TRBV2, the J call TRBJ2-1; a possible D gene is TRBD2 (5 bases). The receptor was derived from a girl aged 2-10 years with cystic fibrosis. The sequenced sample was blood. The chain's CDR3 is CASKLAPSEQFF. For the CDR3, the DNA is TGTGCCAGCAAGCTAGCCCCTAGTGAGCAGTTCTTC.